This is a list of T cell receptor beta chains from one sample in a study of regulatory T cells in long-lasting Graves disease. TCRdb used MiXCR to reprocess the multiplex PCR reads, holding one entry per CDR3 protein. The profile shows approximately 560,000 distinct CDR3 sequences, around 15% of them singletons. The sample was also linked to a second study, of T cells in Graves' hyperthyroidism and ophthalmopathy.

The sample consisted of peripheral blood mononuclear cells (PBMCs), taken at new diagnosis, from a patient treated with antithyroid drugs. The receptors were gathered from a man between 18 and 35 years old with Graves disease. The CDR3 runs from the conserved cysteine through the conserved F or W. D genes are given only for firm matches. Where a row states a size, it is once, few, many or the class of an expanded clone; other rows omit it.

V gene	clone size	D gene	J gene	CDR3 DNA	CDR3 protein
TRBV5-4	NA	NA	TRBJ1-1	TGTGCCAGCAGCTTGGTCGGCGCCGAGAACACTGAAGCTTTCTTT	CASSLVGAENTEAFF
TRBV6-5	few	NA	TRBJ1-5	TGTGCCAGCAGTTATCGAAAAGGGTATGGTCAGCCCCAGCATTTT	CASSYRKGYGQPQHF
TRBV20-1	many	NA	TRBJ1-1	TGCAGTGCTAGAGATCTCAGGGAGGGCCCGAACACTGAAGCTTTCTTT	CSARDLREGPNTEAFF
TRBV19	NA	NA	TRBJ1-5	TGTGCCAGTACGACCTTTGGGGGTTATAGCAATCAGCCCCAGCATTTT	CASTTFGGYSNQPQHF
TRBV20-1	many	TRBD2	TRBJ2-2	TGCAGTGCTAGTAAGGCTAGCGGGACCGGGGAGCTGTTTTTT	CSASKASGTGELFF
TRBV9	NA	NA	TRBJ1-2	TGTGCCAGCAGCGTAGGTCCTGGAGCAGTCGGAATCTATGGCTACACCTTC	CASSVGPGAVGIYGYTF
TRBV28	many	TRBD1	TRBJ1-2	TGTGCCACCACAGGGGGCGTACTCTATGGCTACACCTTC	CATTGGVLYGYTF
TRBV20-1	few	NA	TRBJ1-5	TGCAGTGCTAGTCTCAGGGGATCGGGCAATCAGCCCCAGCATTTT	CSASLRGSGNQPQHF
TRBV5-1	NA	TRBD1	TRBJ1-2	TGCGCCAGCAGTACCGGGACAGGGGGCCTAGCTAACTATGGCTACACCTTC	CASSTGTGGLANYGYTF
TRBV19	few	NA	TRBJ1-6	TGTGCCAGTAGTAACCAGGAGAATAATTCACCCCTCCACTTT	CASSNQENNSPLHF
TRBV25-1	few	NA	TRBJ2-1	TGTGCCAGCCGCCCGCTGGCCGGCAGAGCCCCCTCCTACAATGAGCAGTTCTTC	CASRPLAGRAPSYNEQFF
TRBV14	few	NA	TRBJ2-3	TGTGCCAGCAGCCATGCCGGGGGCACCCGCCGCGGGGATACGCAGTATTTT	CASSHAGGTRRGDTQYF
TRBV9	NA	NA	TRBJ1-5	TGTGCCAGCAGCGTAGACCCGTCCCCTAATCAGCCCCAGCATTTT	CASSVDPSPNQPQHF
TRBV20-1	few	NA	TRBJ1-2	TGCAGTGCTAGAGCGATGGACAGTTATGGCTACACCTTC	CSARAMDSYGYTF
TRBV25-1	few	NA	TRBJ1-2	TGTGCCAGCAGTGAAAACGGGGACCGATACACCTTC	CASSENGDRYTF
TRBV18	many	NA	TRBJ1-5	TGTGCCAGCTCACCTCTGGGTAGCAATCAGCCCCAGCATTTT	CASSPLGSNQPQHF
TRBV20-1	many	NA	TRBJ2-5	TGCAGTGCTAGAGGGACTCAACCTCAAGAGACCCAGTACTTC	CSARGTQPQETQYF
TRBV30	NA	NA	TRBJ2-3	TGTGCCTGGAGGGATGGAGTGCACGATACGCAGTATTTT	CAWRDGVHDTQYF
TRBV28	many	NA	TRBJ1-2	TGTGCCAGCAGGACCAACAGGGAAGCTAACTATGGCTACACCTTC	CASRTNREANYGYTF
TRBV20-1	many	TRBD1	TRBJ2-7	TGCAGTGCTTACCGGGACAGGGAACCCTACGAGCAGTACTTC	CSAYRDREPYEQYF
TRBV9	NA	TRBD2	TRBJ2-4	TGTGCCAGCAGCGCCCTAGCGGGAGGGCCGCGAAACATTCAGTACTTC	CASSALAGGPRNIQYF
TRBV9	NA	TRBD2	TRBJ2-2	TGTGCCAGCAGCGTAGCTACGGGACTAGCAGCTACCGGGGAGCTGTTTTTT	CASSVATGLAATGELFF
TRBV28	many	NA	TRBJ2-7	TGTGCCAGCAGCCAACCGAGAGGAGGCTACGAGCAGTACTTC	CASSQPRGGYEQYF
TRBV20-1	NA	NA	TRBJ2-1	TGCAGTGCTACCTCTACCCCTTTGGACAATGAGCAGTTCTTC	CSATSTPLDNEQFF
TRBV6-1	NA	TRBD1	TRBJ2-7	TGTGCCAGCATCTCAACAGGGGGGAACTACGAGCAGTACTTC	CASISTGGNYEQYF
TRBV20-1	NA	NA	TRBJ1-2	TGCAGTGCTCAGACGCGTGGCTACACCTTC	CSAQTRGYTF
TRBV27	few	TRBD2	TRBJ2-7	TGTGCCAGCAGTTATAGGAGGGAGGGCGAGCAGTACTTC	CASSYRREGEQYF
TRBV2	NA	TRBD2	TRBJ2-2	TGTGCCAGCAGGGAAGGTAGCGGGAGGACCTACACCGGGGAGCTGTTTTTT	CASREGSGRTYTGELFF
TRBV30	NA	TRBD1	TRBJ1-5	TGTGCCTGGAGTTCGACAGGGGTAGGCCAGCCCCAGCATTTT	CAWSSTGVGQPQHF
TRBV5-1	many	TRBD2	TRBJ2-7	TGCGCCAGCAGCACCCGACTAGCCAGCTCCTACGAGCAGTACTTC	CASSTRLASSYEQYF
TRBV6-2/TRBV6-3	many	NA	TRBJ1-5	TGTGCCAGCAGCCAAAACAATCAGCCCCAGCATTTT	CASSQNNQPQHF
TRBV20-1	many	NA	TRBJ1-1	TGCAGTGCTAGAGATAGTACCGCTCAGTTTATCTTT	CSARDSTAQFIF
TRBV6-2/TRBV6-3	few	NA	TRBJ2-7	TGTGCCAGCAGTGAGCTACAGGGAAGCGTATCCTACGAGCAGTACTTC	CASSELQGSVSYEQYF
TRBV6-2/TRBV6-3	few	NA	TRBJ2-7	TGTGCCAGCAGCTACCAGCGAGCCTACGAGCAGTACTTC	CASSYQRAYEQYF
TRBV20-1	few	NA	TRBJ1-1	TGCAGTGCTCAAAAACAGGGATGGAACACTGAAGCTTTCTTT	CSAQKQGWNTEAFF
TRBV2	NA	NA	TRBJ1-6	TGTGCCAGCAAGGGCACCCAGAATTCACCCCTCCACTTT	CASKGTQNSPLHF
TRBV7-2	few	NA	TRBJ1-6	TGTGCCAGCTCTCAGGAGAGGTATTCACCCCTCCACTTT	CASSQERYSPLHF
TRBV5-1	NA	NA	TRBJ1-3	TGCGCCAGCAGCTTCGAACAGGTGGCGGCCGGAAACACCATATATTTT	CASSFEQVAAGNTIYF
TRBV27	few	NA	TRBJ2-2	TGTGCCAGCCGATCCGGGACGGCCCGGGGCGGGGAGCTGTTTTTT	CASRSGTARGGELFF
TRBV11-3	many	TRBD2	TRBJ2-1	TGTGCCAGCAGCGGGCAGACTAGCGGGAGGGCCTACAATGAGCAGTTCTTC	CASSGQTSGRAYNEQFF
TRBV2	many	TRBD1	TRBJ2-7	TGTGCCAGCAGACCGGACAGGGCTTCCTACGAGCAGTACTTC	CASRPDRASYEQYF
TRBV10-3	many	TRBD2	TRBJ2-1	TGTGCCATCAGTGCTGGCGGGGGGTACAATGAGCAGTTCTTC	CAISAGGGYNEQFF
TRBV9	few	TRBD1	TRBJ2-5	TGTGCCAGCAGTGAGGGGGCCCAAGAGACCCAGTACTTC	CASSEGAQETQYF
TRBV12-3/TRBV12-4	many	TRBD1	TRBJ2-7	TGTGCCAGCAGGGAAAGGACAGGGGGAGACTACGAGCAGTACTTC	CASRERTGGDYEQYF
TRBV12-3/TRBV12-4	many	NA	TRBJ2-3	TGTGCCAGCAGTTTTTCACAGGTTCCTTCTAGCACAGATACGCAGTATTTT	CASSFSQVPSSTDTQYF
TRBV6-2/TRBV6-3	many	NA	TRBJ2-1	TGTGCCAGCAGTTCCCCATGGACAACTGAGCAGTTCTTC	CASSSPWTTEQFF
TRBV7-2	few	TRBD2	TRBJ2-3	TGTGCCAGCAGCTTAGAGCTAGCGGGAGGGTTTGCAGATACGCAGTATTTT	CASSLELAGGFADTQYF
TRBV2	many	TRBD1	TRBJ2-7	TGTGCCAGCGGAGGGGGGACAGGGAGGTACGAGCAGTACTTC	CASGGGTGRYEQYF
TRBV2	many	NA	TRBJ2-2	TGTGCCAGCATCCGCGGCAGGGCGAACACCGGGGAGCTGTTTTTT	CASIRGRANTGELFF
TRBV14	few	NA	TRBJ1-1	TGTGCCAGCAGCCAAGATTTCGGGCCCAAAGGCACTGAAGCTTTCTTT	CASSQDFGPKGTEAFF
TRBV27	once	TRBD1	TRBJ1-5	TGTGCCAGCAGTGACCCCAGGGGGCCGGACAATCAGCCCCAGCATTTT	CASSDPRGPDNQPQHF
TRBV12-3/TRBV12-4	NA	NA	TRBJ1-5	TGTGCCAGCAGCGCCTTCGGGATAGGAGGAGGACAGCCCCAGCATTTT	CASSAFGIGGGQPQHF
TRBV20-1	once	TRBD1	TRBJ1-3	TGCAGTGCTAGAGGCCGGGACAGTTACTCTGGAAACACCATATATTTT	CSARGRDSYSGNTIYF